These 20 T cell receptor beta chains were sequenced from one sample in a study of shared clonotypes between healthy human individuals. Method: immunoSEQ multiplex PCR; TCRdb's copy keeps in-frame clones and lacks some. This sample has about 510,000 clones; 96% occur once, and the top ten carry approximately 0.062%. The sample comprised naive CD4+ T cells sorted from blood. Subset indicated: CD45RA+ positively selected. The receptors were gathered from a woman in her twenties or thirties in good health.

J is TRBJ2-3 and V is TRBV5-1; TRBD1 aligns across 9 bases. Germline CDR1 and CDR2: SGHRS and YFSETQ. The CDR3 has 17 residues. V trimming: 0 bases; J trimming: 5 bases; junction bases outside the gene matches: 10. Here the CDR3 reads CASSLVVGTGTIDTQYF. The CDR3 nucleotides read TGCGCCAGCAGCTTGGTGGTGGGGACAGGGACGATAGATACGCAGTATTTT.

The chain has TRBV5-4 and TRBJ2-7; D possibly matches TRBD1 or TRBD2 (5 bases each). Trimming stripped 3 bases from V and 3 bases from J, with 13 bases between. Germline CDR1 is SGHNT and CDR2 is YYREEE (reference sequence). The CDR3 covers 14 residues. In DNA form, the CDR3 reads TGTGCCAGCAGCTCGGGACCGGAAGGCTACGAGCAGTACTTC. Protein: CASSSGPEGYEQYF.

This chain uses TRBV14 with TRBJ2-7; D is unclear. The V end lost 4 bases, the J end lost 1 base, and 11 bases lay between the germline ends. CDR1 SGHDN and CDR2 FVKESK come from the germline V gene. CDR3 length: 14 residues. The CDR3 nucleotides are TGTGCCAGCAGCCGCCGACGCGGATCCTACGAGCAGTACTTC. Amino acids: CASSRRRGSYEQYF.

J is TRBJ2-7 and V is TRBV18; 9 nucleotides agree with TRBD1. CDR3 length: 14 residues. Germline lookup yields CDR1 KGHSH and CDR2 LQKENI. Trimming removed 4 bases from V and 6 bases from J; junction bases left unmatched: 7. The CDR3 sequence: CASSLQGARGEQYF. The CDR3 DNA is TGTGCCAGCTCACTACAGGGGGCCAGGGGCGAGCAGTACTTC.

J is TRBJ1-1 and V is TRBV10-1, with TRBD1 matching 8 bases. The trim removed 6 bases at V and 2 bases at J, leaving 8 bases unmatched. The CDR3 covers 15 residues. The V gene's germline CDR1 is WNHNN and CDR2 SYGVQD (reference sequence). In nucleotides, the CDR3 is TGCGCCAGCAGAGAAAGGACAGGGCTAAACACTGAAGCTTTCTTT. It specifies CASRERTGLNTEAFF.

The chain recombines TRBV4-1 with TRBJ2-7; TRBD2 agrees at 7 bases. Trimming removed 2 bases from V and 5 bases from J; junction bases left unmatched: 9. The CDR3 is 15 amino acids. In germline, CDR1 is MGHRA, CDR2 YSYEKL. The CDR3: CASSQRGGGINEQYF. CDR3 DNA: TGCGCCAGCAGCCAAAGGGGCGGGGGAATTAACGAGCAGTACTTC.

The rearrangement uses TRBV2 and TRBJ2-2; TRBD2 matches 15 bases. Germline V gene data show CDR1 as SNHLY and CDR2 as FYNNEI. The CDR3 is 17 residues long. Losses at the gene ends were 4 bases for V and 7 bases for J; bases not matched to a gene: 7. For the CDR3, the DNA is TGTGCCAGCAGTGCTTTCGGACTAGCGGGAGGGTTCGGGGAGCTGTTTTTT. Its protein is CASSAFGLAGGFGELFF.

The V gene is TRBV28, the J gene TRBJ2-7; 8 bases agree with TRBD1. CDR1 and CDR2 (germline): MDHEN, SYDVKM. After removal of 7 bases from V and 3 bases from J, the junction contained 8 bases not matched to a gene. The CDR3 has 14 residues. CDR3: CASTLRGRIYEQYF. The CDR3 DNA sequence: TGTGCCAGCACCCTCAGGGGGCGTATCTACGAGCAGTACTTC. Full variable domain (outside the CDR3, taken from reference TRBV28 and TRBJ2-7): DVKVTQSSRYLVKRTGEKVFLECVQDMDHENMFWYRQDPGLGLRLIYFSYDVKMKEKGDIPEGYSVSREKKERFSLILESASTNQTSMYLCASTLRGRIYEQYFGPGTRLTVT.

The gene calls are TRBV2 and TRBJ1-1; a weak D match, TRBD1 (6 bases). Looked up from germline, CDR1 is SNHLY and CDR2 is FYNNEI. V lost 9 bases to trimming and J lost 11 bases, with 19 bases between them. The CDR3 has 12 residues. The CDR3 DNA follows: TGTGCCAGAAAGGGTACAGGGTCGAAGGCTTTCTTT. As protein: CARKGTGSKAFF. The whole variable domain, remainder taken from reference TRBV2 and TRBJ1-1, is EPEVTQTPSHQVTQMGQEVILRCVPISNHLYFYWYRQILGQKVEFLVSFYNNEISEKSEIFDDQFSVERPDGSNFTLKIRSTKLEDSAMYFCARKGTGSKAFFGQGTRLTVV.

The chain combines TRBV12-5 with TRBJ2-3; no definite D call. This CDR3 spans 11 amino acids. Trimming left V 1 base short and J 6 bases short, with 2 bases between. CDR1 is LGHNT and CDR2 is FRNRAP in the germline V gene. CDR3 nucleotides: TGTGCTAGTGGTTTGGGGGATACGCAGTATTTT. Amino acid sequence: CASGLGDTQYF. Full variable domain (rest looked up from reference TRBV12-5 and TRBJ2-3): DARVTQTPRHKVTEMGQEVTMRCQPILGHNTVFWYRQTMMQGLELLAYFRNRAPLDDSGMPKDRFSAEMPDATLATLKIQPSEPRDSAVYFCASGLGDTQYFGPGTRLTVL.

This clone has just one count. The chain couples TRBV6-5 to TRBJ2-1; TRBD2 is a possible D gene (5 bases). The length of the CDR3 is 14 residues. The germline V gene has CDR1 MNHEY and CDR2 SVGAGI. The ends were cut back, 2 bases at V and 10 bases at J, with 15 bases in the middle. CDR3: CASSYPGFDSEQFF. The DNA of the CDR3 is TGTGCCAGCAGTTACCCGGGATTCGACTCGGAGCAGTTCTTC.

The V gene is TRBV7-2, the J gene TRBJ2-7; TRBD2 agrees at 7 bases. CDR1 is SGHTA, CDR2 FQGNSA, per germline. After removal of 0 bases from V and 2 bases from J, the junction contained 7 bases not matched to a gene. The CDR3 totals 16 residues. CDR3 bases: TGTGCCAGCAGCTTAGCGGTGGCGGGAGCCGCCTACGAGCAGTACTTC. Translating gives CASSLAVAGAAYEQYF.

The V gene is TRBV5-8, the J gene TRBJ2-3, with 7 bases fitting TRBD1. The V gene end was trimmed by 0 bases and the J gene end by 1 base; junction bases not matched to a gene: 5. From germline, CDR1 is SGHTS and CDR2 YDEGEE. The CDR3 is 16 amino acids. Here the CDR3 DNA reads TGTGCCAGCAGCTTGGGGACAGGTACCCGCACAGATACGCAGTATTTT. Amino acid sequence: CASSLGTGTRTDTQYF. Together with reference TRBV5-8 and TRBJ2-3, the CDR3 gives the full variable domain: EAGVTQSPTHLIKTRGQQATLRCSPISGHTSVYWYQQALGLGLQFLLWYDEGEERNRGNFPPRFSGRQFPNYSSELNVNALELEDSALYLCASSLGTGTRTDTQYFGPGTRLTVL.

The chain recombines TRBV6-5 with TRBJ2-7; TRBD2 aligns across 8 bases. Germline V gene data show CDR1 as MNHEY and CDR2 as SVGAGI. The CDR3 totals 15 residues. V was pared by 3 bases and J by 2 bases, with 6 bases of the junction left unmatched. The CDR3: CASSYRTSTTYEQYF. Written as DNA, the CDR3 is TGTGCCAGCAGTTATAGGACTAGCACTACCTACGAGCAGTACTTC.

The chain uses TRBV28 and TRBJ1-1; D remains ambiguous. There are 14 residues in the CDR3. V dropped 3 bases and J dropped 4 bases, with 12 bases sitting between them. Germline V CDR1 and CDR2: MDHEN, SYDVKM. The CDR3 nucleotides are TGTGCCAGCAGTTTTTACCTGGAGAGCACTGAAGCTTTCTTT. This codes for CASSFYLESTEAFF.

The chain joins TRBV18 to TRBJ2-7; 9 nucleotides line up with TRBD2. V gave up 2 bases and J gave up 5 bases; unmatched junction bases: 7. CDR1 is KGHSH and CDR2 is LQKENI in the germline V gene. The CDR3 has 15 residues. This CDR3 reads CASSPGSGRSNEQYF. The CDR3 nucleotides are TGTGCCAGCTCACCAGGGAGCGGGAGGTCCAACGAGCAGTACTTC. The entire variable domain, with the rest obtained from reference TRBV18 and TRBJ2-7, is as follows: NAGVMQNPRHLVRRRGQEARLRCSPMKGHSHVYWYRQLPEEGLKFMVYLQKENIIDESGMPKERFSAEFPKEGPSILRIQQVVRGDSAAYFCASSPGSGRSNEQYFGPGTRLTVT.

This chain uses TRBV7-9 with TRBJ2-5; TRBD2 matches 13 bases. V lost 5 bases, J lost 5 bases, and 11 bases stayed unmatched. CDR1 SEHNR and CDR2 FQNEAQ come from the germline V gene (reference sequence). The CDR3 loop spans 17 amino acids. Here the CDR3 DNA reads TGTGCCAGCAGCAACCGCCGAGGACTAGCGGGAGAGGAGACCCAGTACTTC. Translation gives CASSNRRGLAGEETQYF.

This sequence joins TRBV6-5 and TRBJ2-7, with 7 bases aligning to TRBD2. From germline, CDR1 is MNHEY and CDR2 SVGAGI. The CDR3 sequence is 14 residues long. V shed 8 bases, J shed 5 bases, and the junction held 12 bases outside the gene matches. CDR3 loop: CASRRDYRGDEQYF. The CDR3 DNA sequence: TGTGCCAGCCGTAGAGACTATCGGGGGGACGAGCAGTACTTC.

The chain couples TRBV25-1 to TRBJ1-1; D might be TRBD1 (6 bases). This CDR3 has 16 residues. Per the germline V gene, CDR1 is MGHDK and CDR2 is SYGVNS. Deletions cut 4 bases from V and 1 base from J, with 16 bases between. The CDR3 region has the DNA TGTGCCAGCAGTGTTGCCGGGGGGCTATCGAACACTGAAGCTTTCTTT. It translates to CASSVAGGLSNTEAFF.

The chain couples TRBV10-2 to TRBJ2-7; TRBD2 matches 10 bases. With V trimmed by 2 bases and J by 7 bases, 5 bases remained unmatched. From germline, CDR1 is WSHSY and CDR2 SAAADI. This CDR3 spans 14 amino acids. CDR3 sequence: CASSELAGAWEQYF. Written as DNA, the CDR3 is TGCGCCAGCAGTGAGCTAGCGGGAGCTTGGGAGCAGTACTTC.